These 6 T cell receptor beta chains originate from one sample sequenced in a study of cytomegalovirus exposure and HLA in healthy donors. Primers: 60 Vbeta forward and 13 Jbeta reverse. Sequencing used immunoSEQ multiplex PCR; TCRdb keeps in-frame clones, though not all of them. The data show some 110,000 clones, with around a tenth seen just once and less than 4% held by the top ten. The sample was PBMCs. These receptors all come from a man aged 25 to 45 in good health and CMV-seronegative.

The rearrangement joins TRBV5-4 to TRBJ2-2; 11 positions match TRBD1. V shed 4 bases, J shed 3 bases, and the junction held 5 bases outside the gene matches. CDR1 and CDR2 from the germline V gene are SGHNT and YYREEE (reference sequence). The CDR3 runs to 16 residues. CDR3 residues: CASSTGTGGYTGELFF. As DNA, the CDR3 is TGTGCCAGCAGCACAGGGACAGGGGGATACACCGGGGAGCTGTTTTTT. The variable domain in full, with the rest retrieved from reference TRBV5-4 and TRBJ2-2, is ETGVTQSPTHLIKTRGQQVTLRCSSQSGHNTVSWYQQALGQGPQFIFQYYREEENGRGNFPPRFSGLQFPNYSSELNVNALELDDSALYLCASSTGTGGYTGELFFGEGSRLTVL.

The chain employs TRBV18 and TRBJ2-4, with TRBD2 as a possible D gene (6 bases). The V end lost 3 bases, the J end lost 6 bases, and 9 bases lay between the germline ends. Per the germline V gene, CDR1 is KGHSH and CDR2 is LQKENI. This CDR3 spans 13 amino acids. The CDR3 DNA sequence: TGTGCCAGCTCACCGACTAGTGGAAACATTCAGTACTTC. Amino acids: CASSPTSGNIQYF.

This clone was seen a few times. The CDR3 spells CASSEEGSGNTIYF. In DNA, the CDR3 is TGTGCCAGCAGTGAGGAGGGCTCTGGAAACACCATATATTTT. This chain uses TRBV2 with TRBJ1-3, with D uncertain. CDR3 length equals 14 residues. V dropped 3 bases and J dropped 0 bases, with 6 bases sitting between them. Germline CDR1 SNHLY, CDR2 FYNNEI.

The genes are TRBV30 and TRBJ1-3, with no clear D. This CDR3 comprises 15 residues. Germline lookup yields CDR1 GTSNPN and CDR2 SVGIG (reference sequence). V lost 1 base and J 0 bases, leaving 10 bases between the germline ends. The CDR3 DNA is TGTGCCTGGAGTGCCACAAAGTCCTCTGGAAACACCATATATTTT. Amino acid sequence: CAWSATKSSGNTIYF. Complete variable domain (other parts from reference TRBV30 and TRBJ1-3): SQTIHQWPATLVQPVGSPLSLECTVEGTSNPNLYWYRQAAGRGLQLLFYSVGIGQISSEVPQNLSASRPQDRQFILSSKKLLLSDSGFYLCAWSATKSSGNTIYFGEGSWLTVV.

As for this clone: The same CDR3 also results from other DNA sequences found in this sample. The V call is TRBV10-1, the J call TRBJ2-5, with unresolved D. The V gene's germline CDR1 is WNHNN and CDR2 SYGVQD (reference sequence). V was pared by 3 bases and J by 3 bases, with 17 bases between. The CDR3 extends over 16 amino acids. CDR3 residues: CASSDVGQVGKETQYF. CDR3 coding DNA: TGCGCCAGCAGTGACGTAGGCCAGGTAGGAAAAGAGACCCAGTACTTC.

The V call is TRBV19, the J call TRBJ1-5; 11 nucleotides align to TRBD1. The length of the CDR3 is 14 residues. Germline values: CDR1 LNHDA, CDR2 SQIVND (reference sequence). With V trimmed by 7 bases and J by 7 bases, 6 bases remained unmatched. The CDR3 protein is CASTRTGGLQPQHF. CDR3 coding DNA: TGTGCCAGTACTAGGACAGGGGGCCTCCAGCCCCAGCATTTT. The full variable domain, rest sourced from reference TRBV19 and TRBJ1-5, is DGGITQSPKYLFRKEGQNVTLSCEQNLNHDAMYWYRQDPGQGLRLIYYSQIVNDFQKGDIAEGYSVSREKKESFPLTVTSAQKNPTAFYLCASTRTGGLQPQHFGDGTRLSIL.